The table lists the clone carrying this TCR beta chain with a few counts. Its antigen is undetermined. V was pared by 2 bases and J by 8 bases, with 4 bases of the junction left unmatched. CDR1 and CDR2 from the germline V gene are MNHEY and SVGAGI. The CDR3 is 13 amino acids. The sample originates from a study of tissue T cells after allogeneic stem cell transplantation. Points from the study as a whole: Which tissue TCRs were alloreactive or antigen-specific was not determined. Some clones might be persisting host cells. Anatomically similar tissues had similar TCR repertoires within each patient.

Survey-depth TCRbeta CDR3 sequencing reported V/J genes and productive frequencies. Clones were sequenced by immunoSEQ multiplex PCR, and TCRdb holds only the in-frame ones, with some missing. The data hold around 5,300 clones, with roughly 69% observed a single time. The chain uses TRBV6-5 and TRBJ1-2, with 8 bases fitting TRBD1. The TCR originated in a female donor of 60 years or more with lung cancer. This specimen consisted of tissue from the colon, obtained at autopsy. CDR3 amino acids: CASSYRDRRGYTF. The DNA of the CDR3 is TGTGCCAGCAGTTACAGGGACAGGCGCGGCTACACCTTC.